This T cell receptor beta chain was recorded in a study of blood T cell repertoires in COVID-19. About the research overall: Specimens from acute and convalescent COVID-19 originated in the United States, Italy and Spain. Sources were T cells, B-cell-depleted T cells, or PBMCs; the material itself was cDNA or gDNA.

Measured with immunoSEQ multiplex PCR; TCRdb has only the in-frame clones, and not every one. The sample holds 250,000 to 300,000 clones, approximately 91% seen once. V was clipped by 4 bases and J by 0 bases; unmatched bases: 3. The CDR3 loop spans 15 amino acids. From germline, CDR1 is SNHLY and CDR2 FYNNEI. Sequenced material: peripheral blood. The receptor's source is a woman between 35 and 50 years old who had recovered from COVID-19. The chain couples TRBV2 to TRBJ2-3, with 8 bases aligning to TRBD2. CDR3 sequence: CASSGLARSTDTQYF. The CDR3 DNA reads TGTGCCAGCAGTGGACTAGCGAGAAGCACAGATACGCAGTATTTT.